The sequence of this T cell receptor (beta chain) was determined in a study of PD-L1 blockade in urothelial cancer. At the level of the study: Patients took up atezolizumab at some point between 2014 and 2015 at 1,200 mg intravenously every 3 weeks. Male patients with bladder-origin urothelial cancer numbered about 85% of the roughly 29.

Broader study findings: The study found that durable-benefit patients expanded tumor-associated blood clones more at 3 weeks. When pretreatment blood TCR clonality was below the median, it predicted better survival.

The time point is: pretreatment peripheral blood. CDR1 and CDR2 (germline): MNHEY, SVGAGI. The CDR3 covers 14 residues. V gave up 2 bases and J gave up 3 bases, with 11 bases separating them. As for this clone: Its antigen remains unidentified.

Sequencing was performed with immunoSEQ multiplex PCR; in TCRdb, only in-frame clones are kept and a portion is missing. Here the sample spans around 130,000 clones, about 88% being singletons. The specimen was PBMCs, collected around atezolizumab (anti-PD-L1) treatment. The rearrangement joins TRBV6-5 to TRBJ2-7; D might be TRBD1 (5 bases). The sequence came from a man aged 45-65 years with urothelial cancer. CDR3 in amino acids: CASSYPDRLYEQYF. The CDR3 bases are TGTGCCAGCAGTTACCCTGACAGACTCTACGAGCAGTACTTC.